These T cell receptor beta chains were read from a single sample in a study of shared clonotypes between healthy human individuals. Sequencing used immunoSEQ multiplex PCR; TCRdb keeps in-frame clones, though not all of them. The sample contains 2 million to 2.5 million clones, nearly 97% of which appear only once. Specimen: naive CD4+ T cells sorted from blood. These receptors were taken from a man between 18 and 35 years old in good health. Both conserved end residues are part of each CDR3. D genes are given only for firm matches. Clone size is stated in some rows and not others, as once, few, many or a class when expanded.

>NA|TRBV13|NA|TRBJ2-5
CASSIIPYRGQETQYF
TGTGCCAGCAGCATAATCCCCTATAGAGGTCAAGAGACCCAGTACTTC
>TRBD1|TRBV29-1|NA|TRBJ2-7
CSGGQGWGVPGEQYF
TGCAGCGGTGGACAGGGATGGGGTGTACCTGGTGAGCAGTACTTC
>TRBD1|TRBV20-1|NA|TRBJ2-7
CSAGYRGEQYF
TGCAGTGCTGGGTACAGGGGCGAGCAGTACTTC
>NA|TRBV19|NA|TRBJ1-5
CASSLAGRDQPQHF
TGTGCCAGTAGCCTTGCAGGACGGGATCAGCCCCAGCATTTT
>NA|TRBV30|NA|TRBJ1-6
CAWMALGGSPLHF
TGTGCCTGGATGGCCCTAGGAGGTTCACCCCTCCACTTT
>TRBD2|TRBV5-4|NA|TRBJ2-3
CASSPVGLAGSTDTQYF
TGTGCCAGCAGCCCGGTCGGACTAGCGGGGAGCACAGATACGCAGTATTTT
>NA|TRBV6-1|NA|TRBJ1-5
CASSELEGWARQPQHF
TGTGCCAGCAGTGAATTGGAGGGCTGGGCCCGTCAGCCCCAGCATTTT
>TRBD2|TRBV5-4|NA|TRBJ2-3
CASSLGGLAGGQYGTDTQYF
TGTGCCAGCAGCTTGGGGGGACTAGCGGGAGGCCAGTATGGCACAGATACGCAGTATTTT
>TRBD2|TRBV11-3|NA|TRBJ2-7
CASIPIAGGKNEQYF
TGTGCCAGCATCCCCATAGCGGGAGGGAAGAACGAGCAGTACTTC
>TRBD2|TRBV4-2|NA|TRBJ2-1
CASSQDNGLGEQFF
TGTGCCAGCAGCCAAGATAATGGACTAGGTGAGCAGTTCTTC
>NA|TRBV5-6|NA|TRBJ2-2
CASSPLGAASSSTGELFF
TGTGCCAGCAGCCCATTGGGCGCAGCATCCTCGAGCACCGGGGAGCTGTTTTTT
>NA|TRBV6-5|NA|TRBJ1-2
CASRGPLHYGYTF
TGTGCCAGCAGGGGACCTCTTCACTATGGCTACACCTTC
>NA|TRBV6-6|NA|TRBJ2-3
CASSSPNDRNTDTQYF
TGTGCCAGCAGTTCCCCGAACGATCGTAACACAGATACGCAGTATTTT
>TRBD2|TRBV10-3|NA|TRBJ2-1
CAISEPGTSGSNEQFF
TGTGCCATCAGTGAGCCAGGGACTAGCGGGAGCAATGAGCAGTTCTTC
>TRBD1|TRBV30|NA|TRBJ1-1
CAWTTGGYNTEAFF
TGTGCCTGGACGACAGGGGGCTACAACACTGAAGCTTTCTTT
>NA|TRBV6-1|NA|TRBJ1-5
CASSAVDNQPQHF
TGTGCCAGCAGTGCCGTGGACAATCAGCCCCAGCATTTT
>TRBD2|TRBV5-1|NA|TRBJ2-3
CASSLALAATDTQYF
TGCGCCAGCAGCTTGGCTCTAGCGGCCACAGATACGCAGTATTTT
>NA|TRBV19|NA|TRBJ2-7
CASSIFGGQLYEQYF
TGTGCCAGTAGTATCTTCGGGGGACAGCTCTACGAGCAGTACTTC
>NA|TRBV2|NA|TRBJ2-1
CASSGVWGQGSYNEQFF
TGTGCCAGCAGTGGAGTTTGGGGGCAGGGCTCCTACAATGAGCAGTTCTTC
>TRBD2|TRBV10-3|NA|TRBJ2-2
CAITNIAGGNTGELFF
TGTGCCATCACTAACATAGCGGGAGGCAACACCGGGGAGCTGTTTTTT
>NA|TRBV2|few|TRBJ2-3
CASTPGSPSTDTQYF
TGTGCCAGCACACCTGGGTCGCCTAGCACAGATACGCAGTATTTT
>NA|TRBV2|once|TRBJ2-5
CASRAGLYSRETQYF
TGTGCCAGCAGGGCCGGACTATATTCAAGGGAGACCCAGTACTTC
>TRBD2|TRBV5-4|NA|TRBJ2-7
CASSLPTSGRANEQYF
TGTGCCAGCAGCTTACCGACTAGCGGGAGGGCCAACGAGCAGTACTTC
>NA|TRBV5-1|NA|TRBJ1-6
CASSYRGPNSPLHF
TGCGCCAGCAGCTATAGGGGACCTAATTCACCCCTCCACTTT
>NA|TRBV5-1|NA|TRBJ2-5
CASSLGGSETQYF
TGCGCCAGCAGCTTGGGCGGGTCAGAGACCCAGTACTTC
>NA|TRBV28|few|TRBJ1-5
CASSFNSNQPQHF
TGTGCCAGCAGTTTCAATAGCAATCAGCCCCAGCATTTT
>NA|TRBV19|NA|TRBJ1-1
CASTQPGRGNTEAFF
TGTGCCAGTACCCAGCCGGGCCGAGGGAACACTGAAGCTTTCTTT
>NA|TRBV6-1|NA|TRBJ2-7
CASGYYGTRSYEQYF
TGTGCCAGCGGCTACTACGGGACAAGGTCCTACGAGCAGTACTTC
>TRBD2|TRBV2|NA|TRBJ2-1
CASRMTSGRSNEQFF
TGTGCCAGCAGGATGACTAGCGGGAGGTCCAATGAGCAGTTCTTC
>NA|TRBV6-5|NA|TRBJ2-1
CASSRANSYNEQFF
TGTGCCAGCAGCCGGGCCAACTCCTACAATGAGCAGTTCTTC
>NA|TRBV10-3|NA|TRBJ2-1
CAISDRLANEQFF
TGTGCCATCAGTGATAGGCTAGCCAATGAGCAGTTCTTC
>TRBD2|TRBV5-5|NA|TRBJ2-7
CASSPGLAGDRDEQYF
TGTGCCAGCAGCCCGGGACTAGCGGGAGACCGGGACGAGCAGTACTTC
>NA|TRBV11-3|NA|TRBJ1-1
CASSLRGIMNTEAFF
TGTGCCAGCAGCTTGAGGGGCATAATGAACACTGAAGCTTTCTTT
>NA|TRBV6-6|NA|TRBJ2-1
CASSYSGTAGEQFF
TGTGCCAGCAGTTACTCCGGGACTGCAGGGGAGCAGTTCTTC
>TRBD2|TRBV5-1|NA|TRBJ2-7
CASSLDPTSGRSYEQYF
TGCGCCAGCAGCCTGGACCCGACTAGCGGGAGGAGTTACGAGCAGTACTTC
>NA|TRBV29-1|NA|TRBJ1-1
CSVEWGRREAFF
TGCAGCGTTGAATGGGGACGAAGGGAAGCTTTCTTT
>NA|TRBV28|NA|TRBJ2-4
CASSPGPENIQYF
TGTGCCAGCAGTCCGGGGCCAGAAAACATTCAGTACTTC
>NA|TRBV4-3|NA|TRBJ2-2
CASSQDMGAGELFF
TGCGCCAGCAGCCAAGATATGGGAGCCGGGGAGCTGTTTTTT
>NA|TRBV4-1|NA|TRBJ2-7
CASSPGVGPGSSYEQYF
TGCGCCAGCAGCCCAGGAGTGGGTCCCGGTAGCTCCTACGAGCAGTACTTC
>NA|TRBV5-5|NA|TRBJ2-7
CASSLMGSSYEQYF
TGTGCCAGCAGCTTGATGGGAAGCTCCTACGAGCAGTACTTC
>NA|TRBV30|NA|TRBJ1-5
CAWSVGQVSNQPQHF
TGTGCCTGGAGTGTTGGGCAGGTCTCCAATCAGCCCCAGCATTTT
>NA|TRBV15|NA|TRBJ1-1
CATSRAFENTEAFF
TGTGCCACCAGCAGAGCGTTTGAGAACACTGAAGCTTTCTTT
>NA|TRBV5-1|NA|TRBJ1-2
CASSVITANYGYTF
TGCGCCAGCAGCGTCATCACAGCTAACTATGGCTACACCTTC
>TRBD1|TRBV18|NA|TRBJ1-2
CASSQTGDYGYTF
TGTGCCAGCTCACAGACAGGGGACTATGGCTACACCTTC
>NA|TRBV6-1|NA|TRBJ1-5
CASSEGPLGPQHF
TGTGCCAGCAGTGAGGGACCCCTCGGGCCCCAGCATTTT
>NA|TRBV18|NA|TRBJ2-2
CASSPPTSDWELFF
TGTGCCAGCTCACCACCGACTAGTGACTGGGAGCTGTTTTTT
>TRBD2|TRBV2|NA|TRBJ2-5
CASRKGTSGGETQYF
TGTGCCAGCAGGAAAGGGACTAGCGGGGGTGAGACCCAGTACTTC
>TRBD2|TRBV5-4|NA|TRBJ2-2
CASSPGLAGGLNTGELFF
TGTGCCAGCAGCCCCGGACTAGCGGGAGGTTTGAACACCGGGGAGCTGTTTTTT
>TRBD2|TRBV7-7|NA|TRBJ2-1
CASSLGGTSGNEQFF
TGTGCTAGCAGCTTAGGTGGGACTAGCGGAAATGAGCAGTTCTTC
>NA|TRBV7-6|once|TRBJ1-6
CASSLGQFNSPLHF
TGTGCCAGCAGCTTAGGACAGTTTAATTCACCCCTCCACTTT
>NA|TRBV30|NA|TRBJ2-5
CAWSVTGETQYF
TGTGCCTGGAGTGTTACGGGAGAGACCCAGTACTTC
>NA|TRBV7-9|NA|TRBJ1-1
CAGVGWGAATEAFF
TGTGCGGGCGTCGGGTGGGGGGCAGCCACTGAAGCTTTCTTT
>NA|TRBV6-5|NA|TRBJ1-5
CASSSDSSNQPQHF
TGTGCCAGCAGTTCCGACAGTAGCAATCAGCCCCAGCATTTT
>NA|TRBV6-1|NA|TRBJ2-6
CASSVRSPGTSGANVLTF
TGTGCCAGCAGTGTACGCTCCCCCGGGACCTCTGGGGCCAACGTCCTGACTTTC
>NA|TRBV5-1|NA|TRBJ2-1
CASSLLFGSSYNEQFF
TGCGCCAGCAGCTTGCTTTTCGGTAGCTCCTACAATGAGCAGTTCTTC
>NA|TRBV7-8|NA|TRBJ2-7
CASSEGAYEQYF
TGTGCCAGCAGTGAGGGGGCCTACGAGCAGTACTTC
>NA|TRBV2|NA|TRBJ1-5
CASEAVGSNQPQHF
TGTGCCAGCGAAGCCGTAGGTAGCAATCAGCCCCAGCATTTT
>NA|TRBV5-6|NA|TRBJ2-7
CASSLLKSAGAYEQYF
TGTGCCAGCAGCTTGCTTAAATCGGCCGGAGCCTACGAGCAGTACTTC
>NA|TRBV12-5|once|TRBJ2-2
CASGLGPAVNTGELFF
TGTGCTAGTGGTTTGGGACCAGCAGTAAACACCGGGGAGCTGTTTTTT
>NA|TRBV27|few|TRBJ1-4
CASVDEKLFF
TGTGCCAGCGTGGATGAAAAACTGTTTTTT